This T cell receptor (beta chain) was recovered during a study of molecular identifiers for immune sequencing clone quantification. At the level of the study: With replicates, the RNA of around 20,000 or 100,000 naive CD8 cells was split five ways and four were sequenced.

As previously described, bulk TCR libraries were made using listed TCR primers. Via MiXCR, TCRdb re-called the PCR reads, giving one row per CDR3 protein. The sample contains under 600,000 distinct CDR3 sequences, around 21% of which appear only once. This clonotype has a single count. Sorted inputs of about 19,000 to 1,100,000 cells, with 10%, 30% or 50% RNA, yielded naive CD8 libraries. Sorting isolated naive CD8 T cells as CD8+CD4-CCR7+CD45RA+ events. Germline assignment: CDR1 LNHDA and CDR2 SQIVND (reference sequence). Trimming took off 6 bases at V and 2 bases at J, with 10 bases between the two ends. This CDR3 is 13 amino acids long.

The genes are TRBV19 and TRBJ1-2; D uncertain. Input material: naive CD8+ T cells from blood, with Jurkat cell RNA spiked in. Subset here: FACS-sorted CD8+CD4-CCR7+CD45RA+ naive T cells. The TCR originated in a human donor in good health. Some libraries in this study had Jurkat cell RNA spiked in. The CDR3 reads CASRSLLNYGYTF. The CDR3 nucleotides are TGTGCCAGTAGGTCGCTCCTCAACTATGGCTACACCTTC.